A single sample gave rise to the 29 T cell receptor beta chains below, sequenced in a study of blood T cells in healthy people across ages (dated by TCRdb to 2014 to 2015). Library creation used 5' RACE. The sequencer was an Illumina HiSeq 2500. A second PCR of roughly 7 to 11 cycles was performed with a sample-barcoded 5' primer and a J-beta primer mix. The public reads were quality trimmed at Q25 with fastp and then assembled into clones with MiXCR by TCRdb, keeping productive beta chains. Every entry covers one CDR3 protein and lists the most common genes and DNA from its rows. The sample table records about 680,000 distinct CDR3 sequences; over 45% of these occur just once. Roughly a third of the sample is in the top ten clones. Material for sequencing was blood. The receptor source for this set is a woman aged 55-69 years in good health.

The sample holds many counts of this clonotype. V and J are TRBV20-1 and TRBJ2-7; possible D gene TRBD2, 6 bases. This CDR3 region has 15 residues. Germline V gene data show CDR1 as DFQATT and CDR2 as SNEGSKA (reference sequence). V was cut by 5 bases and J by 7 bases, with 24 bases left in between. The CDR3 sequence is CSAGGSEATVLEQYF. CDR3 sequence (DNA): TGCAGTGCTGGGGGGTCTGAGGCTACTGTCTTAGAGCAGTACTTC.

The V call is TRBV6-6, the J call TRBJ2-7; tentatively, D is TRBD2 (6 bases). The CDR3 covers 17 residues. Germline V CDR1 and CDR2: MNHNY, SVGAGI (reference sequence). Trimming pared 7 bases from V and 2 bases from J, leaving 24 bases between. The CDR3 DNA is TGTGCCAGCAACGACCCCGCTTTTAGCGGCAAAACCTACGAGCAGTACTTC. It encodes CASNDPAFSGKTYEQYF.

The rearrangement uses TRBV29-1 and TRBJ1-2, with D unresolved. This CDR3 has 12 amino acids. V was shortened by 4 bases and J by 8 bases, with 14 bases between the two germline ends. Germline CDR1 SQVTM, CDR2 ANQGSEA. The CDR3 DNA reads TGCAGCGTTGGCCCTTTCGAGGCGGGCTACACCTTC. This codes for CSVGPFEAGYTF.

This chain uses TRBV6-5 with TRBJ2-1; TRBD1 might be the D (6 bases). The germline gives CDR1 MNHEY, CDR2 SVGAGI. The CDR3 has 17 amino acids. V lost 0 bases and J lost 1, with 13 bases in between. The CDR3 sequence: CASSYSSQGWSYNEQFF. The CDR3 region has the DNA TGTGCCAGCAGTTACTCTTCACAGGGATGGTCCTACAATGAGCAGTTCTTC.

CDR3 in amino acids: CSATPMSDTQYF. The CDR3 DNA reads TGCAGCGCGACCCCGATGTCGGATACGCAGTATTTT. This chain joins TRBV29-1 and TRBJ2-3; D is unresolved. The CDR3 is 12 amino acids. The V end was cut by 7 bases, the J end by 6 bases, with 14 bases between. Germline loops: CDR1 SQVTM, CDR2 ANQGSEA.

This clonotype was counted at least ten times. The chain combines TRBV28 with TRBJ2-1; 12 bases line up with TRBD2. The germline CDR1 and CDR2 sequences are MDHEN and SYDVKM. Trimming removed 4 bases from V and 6 bases from J; junction bases left unmatched: 4. The CDR3 runs 15 residues. CDR3 DNA: TGTGCCAGCAGTTCGCCTAGCGGGAGGGCCAATGAGCAGTTCTTC. Protein sequence: CASSSPSGRANEQFF.

This clonotype was seen a single time. The chain joins TRBV5-1 to TRBJ2-5; 7 nucleotides line up with TRBD1. Trimming took 4 bases from V and 6 from J; bases not matched to a gene: 15. This CDR3 contains 16 residues. Germline CDR1 SGHRS, CDR2 YFSETQ. CDR3 DNA sequence: TGCGCCAGCAGCGACGATCGACAGGGCTACGGGAAGACCCAGTACTTC. This translates into CASSDDRQGYGKTQYF.

In its sample, this clonotype was seen many times. The gene calls are TRBV20-1 and TRBJ1-2; 7 bases line up with TRBD1. V was clipped by 2 bases and J by 7 bases; unmatched bases: 4. The germline V gene encodes CDR1 DFQATT and CDR2 SNEGSKA (reference sequence). The CDR3 sequence is 12 residues long. CDR3 in amino acids: CSARKGAPGYTF. The CDR3 nucleotides are TGCAGTGCTAGAAAGGGGGCGCCTGGCTACACCTTC.

The chain couples TRBV10-3 to TRBJ2-1; 8 positions match TRBD1. V shed 0 bases, J shed 11 bases, and the junction held 12 bases outside the gene matches. Germline-derived CDR1 and CDR2 are ENHRY and SYGVKD. The CDR3 is 16 residues long. CDR3 residues: CAISESDRGIADKQFF. DNA for the CDR3: TGTGCCATCAGTGAGTCTGACAGGGGTATAGCTGATAAGCAGTTCTTC.

Note on this clonotype: A single base separates this from a much larger clone, so it may be a read error. V is TRBV4-3 and J is TRBJ1-1, with D possibly matching TRBD1 (5 bases). Germline V lookup: CDR1 LGHNA, CDR2 YSLEER. CDR3 size: 14 residues. The CDR3: CVSRRNSGLTEAFF. DNA for the CDR3: TGCGTCAGCAGACGCAACTCAGGGCTTACTGAAGCTTTCTTT.

CDR3 region: CASSYSIHRTGLIAFF. In nucleotides, the CDR3 is TGTGCCAGCAGTTACTCGATCCACCGGACAGGGCTTATAGCTTTCTTT. The chain carries TRBV6-6 and TRBJ1-1; 8 bases line up with TRBD1. The CDR3 is 16 amino acids. Losses at the gene ends were 0 bases for V and 10 bases for J; bases not matched to a gene: 13. Germline V CDR1 and CDR2: MNHNY, SVGAGI (reference sequence).

The chain uses TRBV7-2 and TRBJ2-5, with 11 nucleotides matching TRBD2. Per germline, CDR1 SGHTA and CDR2 FQGNSA. With V trimmed by 1 base and J by 4 bases, 5 bases remained unmatched. The CDR3 has 16 residues. The CDR3 bases are TGTACCAGCAGCTTAGGATTAGCGGGAGGGGTAGAGACCCAGTACTTC. This gives the protein CTSSLGLAGGVETQYF.

The chain is built from TRBV7-9 and TRBJ2-6; 9 nucleotides align to TRBD1. Germline loops: CDR1 SEHNR, CDR2 FQNEAQ (reference sequence). Germline trimming cut 5 bases from V and 4 bases from J; bases unmatched to any gene: 6. CDR3 size: 16 residues. The CDR3 DNA sequence: TGTGCCAGCAGCCTACAGGGGGCGCTGGGGGCCAACGTCCTGACTTTC. Protein product: CASSLQGALGANVLTF.

This clonotype has a handful of counts. V is TRBV27 and J is TRBJ2-7; possible D gene TRBD2, 7 bases. This CDR3 is 16 amino acids long. Trimming took off 3 bases at V and 6 bases at J, with 21 bases between the two ends. Germline V lookup: CDR1 MNHEY, CDR2 SMNVEV (reference sequence). CDR3 bases: TGTGCCAGCAGTTTGCGGGGGCGCGCTATTCCGTCCGAGCAGTACTTC. As protein: CASSLRGRAIPSEQYF.

This chain joins TRBV5-4 and TRBJ2-4; tentatively, D is TRBD1 (7 bases). The CDR3 consists of 13 residues. The V and J ends lost 7 bases and 6 bases respectively, with 14 bases between them. Per the germline V gene, CDR1 is SGHNT and CDR2 is YYREEE (reference sequence). This CDR3 is CASRRAGGNIQYF. Written as DNA, the CDR3 is TGTGCCAGCCGGAGGGCAGGGGGAAACATTCAGTACTTC.

This clonotype has a single count. V gene TRBV20-1 combines with J gene TRBJ2-5; unclear D gene. The J call is doubtful: the DNA matches TRBJ2-7 better. Germline assignment: CDR1 DFQATT and CDR2 SNEGSKA (reference sequence). There are 15 residues in the CDR3. The CDR3 DNA is TGCAGTGCTAGTCCCGCAGTGACGTTCACCTACGAGCAGTACTTC. Its translation: CSASPAVTFTYEQYF.

This clonotype was counted a few times. The rearrangement links TRBV5-6 to TRBJ1-2; tentatively, D is TRBD1 (6 bases). V gave up 0 bases and J gave up 8 bases, with 17 bases separating them. The CDR3 is 15 amino acids. Germline V lookup: CDR1 SGHDT, CDR2 YYEEEE. DNA of the CDR3: TGTGCCAGCAGCTTGGGCCGTGGGCAGGGGATCGGCTACACCTTC. Residues: CASSLGRGQGIGYTF.

This clonotype occurred a few times. The chain couples TRBV9 to TRBJ2-3, with 9 bases lining up with TRBD2. Per the germline V gene, CDR1 is SGDLS and CDR2 is YYNGEE. Unmatched junction bases numbered 9, after V lost 5 bases and J lost 5 bases. The CDR3 loop spans 15 amino acids. DNA of the CDR3: TGTGCCAGCAGTGTCAGTCTAGCGGGAAGAGATACGCAGTATTTT. Protein sequence: CASSVSLAGRDTQYF. The full variable domain, its missing parts supplied by reference TRBV9 and TRBJ2-3, is DSGVTQTPKHLITATGQRVTLRCSPRSGDLSVYWYQQSLDQGLQFLIQYYNGEERAKGNILERFSAQQFPDLHSELNLSSLELGDSALYFCASSVSLAGRDTQYFGPGTRLTVL.

The chain couples TRBV11-2 to TRBJ1-1, with D unclear. CDR3 length: 14 residues. The V end lost 2 bases, the J end lost 1 base, and 8 bases lay between the germline ends. Germline V gives CDR1 SGHAT, CDR2 FQNNGV. The CDR3 is CASSLRATNTEAFF. CDR3 DNA sequence: TGTGCCAGCAGCTTACGGGCCACGAACACTGAAGCTTTCTTT.

This clonotype was observed a few times. The V and J genes are TRBV25-1 and TRBJ2-3; D perhaps matches TRBD2 (6 bases). The CDR3 length is 16 residues. Trimming cost V 3 bases and J 3 bases, with 16 bases left between them. CDR1 and CDR2 (germline): MGHDK, SYGVNS. CDR3 residues: CASSDSMGGGTDTQYF. Here the CDR3 DNA reads TGTGCCAGCAGTGATTCAATGGGAGGTGGGACAGATACGCAGTATTTT.

This chain links TRBV20-1 with TRBJ2-3, with D maybe TRBD2 (6 bases). This CDR3 region has 14 residues. Looked up from germline, CDR1 is DFQATT and CDR2 is SNEGSKA (reference sequence). Deletions cut 0 bases from V and 6 bases from J, with 13 bases between. The CDR3 is CSAREKTLADTQYF. The CDR3 coding sequence is TGCAGTGCTAGAGAGAAAACTCTAGCGGATACGCAGTATTTT.

This chain uses TRBV29-1 with TRBJ2-3; D perhaps matches TRBD2 (6 bases). Per germline, CDR1 SQVTM and CDR2 ANQGSEA. Trimming left V 4 bases short and J 0 bases short, with 8 bases between. The CDR3 runs to 13 residues. CDR3 region: CSVGRGSTDTQYF. The DNA for the CDR3 is TGCAGCGTTGGGAGGGGAAGCACAGATACGCAGTATTTT.

Concerning this clonotype itself: The junction does not match germline at one end; this may be a read error. This rearrangement joins TRBV7-2 to TRBJ2-7, with D possibly TRBD1 on 6 matching bases. The CDR3 contains 14 residues. In germline, CDR1 is SGHTA, CDR2 FQGNSA. The CDR3 DNA is TGTGTCAGCAGCTTAGAACAGGGAATCTACGAGCAGTACTTC. This translates into CVSSLEQGIYEQYF.

The gene calls are TRBV4-1 and TRBJ2-5; 11 nucleotides agree with TRBD2. This CDR3 is built from 16 residues. CDR1 and CDR2 from the germline V gene are MGHRA and YSYEKL. V trimming: 6 bases; J trimming: 5 bases; junction bases outside the gene matches: 11. CDR3 sequence reads: CASSSTSGTGLETQYF. The CDR3 nucleotides are TGCGCCAGCAGTTCGACTAGCGGGACGGGATTGGAGACCCAGTACTTC.

V is TRBV20-1 and J is TRBJ2-3, with 7 nucleotides matching TRBD2. V lost 6 bases and J lost 2; bases outside the gene matches: 8. Germline-derived CDR1 and CDR2 are DFQATT and SNEGSKA (reference sequence). The CDR3 runs to 14 residues. This CDR3 is CSAPLAANTDTQYF. CDR3 in DNA: TGCAGTGCGCCTCTAGCGGCTAACACAGATACGCAGTATTTT.

This clonotype was detected only a few times. The chain combines TRBV20-1 with TRBJ2-5; 8 bases map to TRBD2. The germline CDR1 and CDR2 sequences are DFQATT and SNEGSKA (reference sequence). V shed 2 bases and J 4 bases; nucleotides not matched to a gene: 9. This CDR3 contains 15 residues. As DNA, the CDR3 is TGCAGTGCTAGAAACCCGGGACTAGAAAGAGAGACCCAGTACTTC. It codes for CSARNPGLERETQYF.

This clonotype appeared a single time. At one of its ends the junction is not consistent with the germline gene, which may arise from a read error. The chain joins TRBV5-1 to TRBJ2-3; possible D gene TRBD2, 5 bases. The CDR3 totals 14 residues. Germline values: CDR1 SGHRS, CDR2 YFSETQ. Here the CDR3 reads CASGLEAGTDTQYF. The DNA of the CDR3 is TGCGCCAGCGGCTTGGAAGCGGGCACAGATACGCAGTATTTT.

The chain links TRBV20-1 to TRBJ2-7, with D possibly TRBD1 on 5 matching bases. V shed 5 bases and J shed 2 bases, with 10 bases lying between them. The CDR3 has 12 amino acids. Per germline, CDR1 DFQATT and CDR2 SNEGSKA (reference sequence). CDR3 coding DNA: TGCAGTGCTGAAGACAGACCCTACGAGCAGTACTTC. Translating it yields CSAEDRPYEQYF.

This clonotype was seen more than once but under ten times. The chain has TRBV20-1 and TRBJ2-1; D is uncertain. The germline V and J ends were trimmed by 0 bases and 6 bases, with 15 bases remaining between them. This CDR3 spans 15 amino acids. Germline loops: CDR1 DFQATT, CDR2 SNEGSKA (reference sequence). The CDR3 nucleotides read TGCAGTGCTAGAGATGCCCGGGCCATCCTCAATGAGCAGTTCTTC. Protein: CSARDARAILNEQFF.